A single sample is the source of the 18 T cell receptor beta chains below, sequenced in a study of radiotherapy plus CTLA-4 blockade in lung cancer. Sequenced by immunoSEQ multiplex PCR; TCRdb stores in-frame clones only, minus some. In the table there are 35,000 to 45,000 clones, over 60% of which are singletons. The sequences come from peripheral blood, collected from a patient treated with radiotherapy plus ipilimumab. These receptors were collected from a human donor with non-small cell lung cancer who had stable disease on radiotherapy plus ipilimumab.

The chain uses TRBV10-3 and TRBJ1-1; 8 nucleotides agree with TRBD1. Germline CDR1 and CDR2: ENHRY and SYGVKD. The CDR3 length is 15 residues. V dropped 10 bases and J dropped 0; count of bases not matched to a gene: 10. The CDR3 nucleotides read TGTGCCACGGCGGGGACAGGAGGCATGAACACTGAAGCTTTCTTT. It encodes CATAGTGGMNTEAFF.

This rearrangement joins TRBV29-1 to TRBJ1-1; no clear D. The ends were cut back, 6 bases at V and 4 bases at J, with 12 bases in the middle. Germline V gene sequence: CDR1 SQVTM, CDR2 ANQGSEA. The CDR3 consists of 12 residues. The CDR3 region is CSVAPFVTEAFF. The CDR3 DNA follows: TGCAGCGTGGCCCCGTTCGTCACTGAAGCTTTCTTT.

The genes are TRBV4-1 and TRBJ2-2, with 8 bases fitting TRBD1. The V gene end was trimmed by 3 bases and the J gene end by 2 bases; junction bases not matched to a gene: 5. This CDR3 comprises 16 residues. CDR1 is MGHRA and CDR2 is YSYEKL in the germline V gene. The CDR3: CASSQDRVLNTGELFF. CDR3 sequence (DNA): TGCGCCAGCAGCCAGGACAGGGTCTTAAACACCGGGGAGCTGTTTTTT.

The J gene is TRBJ2-3, the V gene TRBV4-2; 7 bases are a match to TRBD2. The V gene's germline CDR1 is LGHNA and CDR2 YNFKEQ. V was clipped by 1 base and J by 2 bases; unmatched bases: 12. The CDR3 has 18 amino acids. The DNA of the CDR3 is TGTGCCAGCAGCCAAGTTGGGCGGCGGGGGACCGACACAGATACGCAGTATTTT. It yields the protein CASSQVGRRGTDTDTQYF.

This chain connects TRBV5-1 to TRBJ1-2, with TRBD1 identical over 10 bases. The CDR3 contains 15 residues. Germline values: CDR1 SGHRS, CDR2 YFSETQ. Trimming at V came to 4 bases and at J to 5 bases, leaving 8 bases not matched to a gene. The chain's CDR3 is CASSETGQGIYGYTF. CDR3 DNA: TGCGCCAGCAGCGAGACGGGACAGGGGATATATGGCTACACCTTC.

The chain combines TRBV5-1 with TRBJ1-1; 7 nucleotides align to TRBD1. V was pared by 2 bases and J by 5 bases, with 3 bases of the junction left unmatched. The germline gives CDR1 SGHRS, CDR2 YFSETQ. CDR3 length: 13 amino acids. The DNA of the CDR3 is TGCGCCAGCAGCTTCACAGGGGATACTGAAGCTTTCTTT. This sequence encodes CASSFTGDTEAFF.

This chain connects TRBV6-5 to TRBJ1-5; TRBD1 matches 7 bases. The germline V gene encodes CDR1 MNHEY and CDR2 SVGAGI. The CDR3 is 14 residues long. The trim removed 6 bases at V and 4 bases at J, leaving 6 bases unmatched. The CDR3 nucleotides are TGTGCCAGCAGGTCTGACAGGGTGAATCAGCCCCAGCATTTT. Its protein is CASRSDRVNQPQHF.

This clone was seen only once. The J gene is TRBJ1-1, the V gene TRBV5-8; D is uncertain. The CDR3 has 14 amino acids. The V and J ends lost 4 bases and 1 base respectively, with 11 bases between them. Germline V gives CDR1 SGHTS, CDR2 YDEGEE. The DNA for the CDR3 is TGTGCCAGCAGCGCCGGGGTTAAGAACACTGAAGCTTTCTTT. Its protein product is CASSAGVKNTEAFF.

V is TRBV5-1 and J is TRBJ2-2; the match to TRBD2 covers 7 bases. CDR1 and CDR2 from the germline V gene are SGHRS and YFSETQ. The CDR3 runs 16 residues. The trim removed 6 bases at V and 1 base at J, leaving 9 bases unmatched. The CDR3 coding sequence is TGCGCCAGCACCCTGACTCCGGGGGGGAACACCGGGGAGCTGTTTTTT. This gives the protein CASTLTPGGNTGELFF. Supplemented by reference TRBV5-1 and TRBJ2-2, the full variable domain reads KAGVTQTPRYLIKTRGQQVTLSCSPISGHRSVSWYQQTPGQGLQFLFEYFSETQRNKGNFPGRFSGRQFSNSRSEMNVSTLELGDSALYLCASTLTPGGNTGELFFGEGSRLTVL.

The chain employs TRBV4-1 and TRBJ2-7; possible D gene TRBD1, 7 bases. Trimming pared 3 bases from V and 1 base from J, leaving 10 bases between. The CDR3 runs 14 residues. Germline V gene lookup returns CDR1 MGHRA and CDR2 YSYEKL. Here the CDR3 DNA reads TGCGCCAGCAGCCAGGCGGGACAGTCCTACGAGCAGTACTTC. Encoded protein: CASSQAGQSYEQYF.

The sample holds a few counts of this clone. This CDR3 is also generated by other DNA sequences in the sample. The V and J genes are TRBV11-2 and TRBJ2-6, with D uncertain. Trimming took off 2 bases at V and 0 bases at J, with 5 bases between the two ends. The CDR3 is 15 amino acids. CDR1 SGHAT and CDR2 FQNNGV come from the germline V gene. DNA of the CDR3: TGTGCCAGCAGCTTACAGGTCTCTGGGGCCAACGTCCTGACTTTC. This gives the protein CASSLQVSGANVLTF.

V usage is TRBV6-6 and J usage is TRBJ1-4; D gene uncertain. Germline V gene sequence: CDR1 MNHNY, CDR2 SVGAGI (reference sequence). The CDR3 totals 11 residues. V was pared by 6 bases and J by 6 bases, with 5 bases between. The CDR3 DNA reads as TGTGCCAGCAGACGAGATGAAAAACTGTTTTTT. This encodes CASRRDEKLFF.

The chain carries TRBV5-1 and TRBJ2-7, with D maybe TRBD1 (5 bases). The CDR3 sequence is 14 residues long. Germline CDR1 reads SGHRS; CDR2 reads YFSETQ. Trimming removed 1 base at V and 4 bases at J, with 12 bases between. The CDR3 sequence: CASSLFQGQYEQYF. In nucleotides, the CDR3 is TGCGCCAGCAGCTTGTTCCAGGGTCAGTACGAGCAGTACTTC.

The V gene is TRBV2, the J gene TRBJ2-1; D perhaps matches TRBD1 (6 bases). The germline CDR1 and CDR2 sequences are SNHLY and FYNNEI. Trimming stripped 0 bases from V and 2 bases from J, with 8 bases between. This CDR3 has 15 residues. The CDR3, as DNA: TGTGCCAGCAGTGAAGCCAGGGGCCCCTACAATGAGCAGTTCTTC. Amino acids: CASSEARGPYNEQFF.

J is TRBJ2-5 and V is TRBV5-1, with 13 bases that match TRBD2. With 6 bases clipped from V and 4 bases from J, the junction kept 6 bases outside the gene matches. The CDR3 is 15 amino acids. Germline V gene sequence: CDR1 SGHRS, CDR2 YFSETQ. In DNA form, the CDR3 reads TGCGCCAGCACCTTCCGGACTAGCGGGGGAGAGACCCAGTACTTC. Amino acid sequence: CASTFRTSGGETQYF.

V gene TRBV30 combines with J gene TRBJ1-5, with a possible D match to TRBD1 (6 bases). The CDR3 runs 13 residues. Trimming stripped 2 bases from V and 6 bases from J, with 11 bases between. Germline V gene lookup returns CDR1 GTSNPN and CDR2 SVGIG (reference sequence). The CDR3 coding sequence is TGTGCCTGGAGTACAGGGCAGGGTCAGCCCCAGCATTTT. This gives the protein CAWSTGQGQPQHF. The full variable domain, rest sourced from reference TRBV30 and TRBJ1-5, is SQTIHQWPATLVQPVGSPLSLECTVEGTSNPNLYWYRQAAGRGLQLLFYSVGIGQISSEVPQNLSASRPQDRQFILSSKKLLLSDSGFYLCAWSTGQGQPQHFGDGTRLSIL.

This clone was found a few times. The chain combines TRBV18 with TRBJ1-5; D is possibly TRBD1 (6 bases). From germline, CDR1 is KGHSH and CDR2 LQKENI. V was shortened by 3 bases and J by 7 bases, with 13 bases between the two germline ends. The CDR3 loop spans 14 amino acids. In nucleotides, the CDR3 is TGTGCCAGCTCACCGCCGGGACAAAAGCAGCCCCAGCATTTT. This translates into CASSPPGQKQPQHF.

This clone has just a few counts. The chain recombines TRBV21-1 with TRBJ1-5. TRBV21-1 is noted as a pseudogene. This CDR3 spans 15 amino acids. The CDR3 nucleotides are TGTGCCAGCACCCCCCGGGAGCCGGGAGGGCAGCCCCAGCATTTT. This codes for CASTPREPGGQPQHF.